This record looks at one T cell receptor (beta chain) sequence and its context. The data are from a study of blood T cell repertoires in COVID-19. The germline V gene encodes CDR1 SGHDN and CDR2 FVKESK. V was trimmed by 3 bases and J by 1 base, leaving 17 bases between them. This CDR3 has 17 residues. Only in-frame clones appear in the TCRdb table, and some are missing; sequencing was by immunoSEQ multiplex PCR. This table has 200,000 or so clones, about 88% appearing once. The clonotype was recovered from a woman in her 40s who had recovered from COVID-19. The rearrangement joins TRBV14 to TRBJ2-3; a possible D gene is TRBD2 (5 bases). The sequenced material came from peripheral blood. The DNA for the CDR3 is TGTGCCAGCAGCCATTACGGCGGGTTAATGGGCACAGATACGCAGTATTTT. Protein: CASSHYGGLMGTDTQYF. The full variable domain, with the rest looked up from reference TRBV14 and TRBJ2-3, is EAGVTQFPSHSVIEKGQTVTLRCDPISGHDNLYWYRRVMGKEIKFLLHFVKESKQDESGMPNNRFLAERTGGTYSTLKVQPAELEDSGVYFCASSHYGGLMGTDTQYFGPGTRLTVL.